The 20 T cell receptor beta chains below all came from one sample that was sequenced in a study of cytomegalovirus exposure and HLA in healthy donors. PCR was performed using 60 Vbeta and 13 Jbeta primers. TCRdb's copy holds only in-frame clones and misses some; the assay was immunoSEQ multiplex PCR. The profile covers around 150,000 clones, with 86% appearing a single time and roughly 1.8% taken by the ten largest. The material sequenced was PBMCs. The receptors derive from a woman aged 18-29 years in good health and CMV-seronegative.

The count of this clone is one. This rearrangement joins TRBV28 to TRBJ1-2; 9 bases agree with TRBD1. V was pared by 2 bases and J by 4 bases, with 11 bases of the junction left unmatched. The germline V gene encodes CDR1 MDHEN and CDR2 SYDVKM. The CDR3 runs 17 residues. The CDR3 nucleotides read TGTGCCAGCAGTTTAGGTGGACAGGGGACCGCGAGCTATGGCTACACCTTC. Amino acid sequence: CASSLGGQGTASYGYTF.

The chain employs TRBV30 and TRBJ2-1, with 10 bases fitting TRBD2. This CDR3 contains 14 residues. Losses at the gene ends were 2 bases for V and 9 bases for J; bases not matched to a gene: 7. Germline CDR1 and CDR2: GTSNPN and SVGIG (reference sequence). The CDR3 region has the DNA TGTGCCTGGAGTCTTACTAGCGGGGTCGGTGAGCAGTTCTTC. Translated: CAWSLTSGVGEQFF. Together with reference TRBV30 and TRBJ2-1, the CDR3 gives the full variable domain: SQTIHQWPATLVQPVGSPLSLECTVEGTSNPNLYWYRQAAGRGLQLLFYSVGIGQISSEVPQNLSASRPQDRQFILSSKKLLLSDSGFYLCAWSLTSGVGEQFFGPGTRLTVL.

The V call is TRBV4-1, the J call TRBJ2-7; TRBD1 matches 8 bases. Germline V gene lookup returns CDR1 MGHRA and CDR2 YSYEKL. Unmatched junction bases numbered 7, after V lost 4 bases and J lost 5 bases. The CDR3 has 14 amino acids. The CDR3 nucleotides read TGCGCCAGCAGCCTCCGACAGGGGTACAACGAGCAGTACTTC. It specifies CASSLRQGYNEQYF.

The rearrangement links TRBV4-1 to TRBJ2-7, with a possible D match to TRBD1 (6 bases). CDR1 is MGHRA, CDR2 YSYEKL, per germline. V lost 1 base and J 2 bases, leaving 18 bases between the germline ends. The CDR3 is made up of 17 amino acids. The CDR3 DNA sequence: TGCGCCAGCAGCCAAGCGGGACAAGGCCCACTGACCTACGAGCAGTACTTC. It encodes CASSQAGQGPLTYEQYF.

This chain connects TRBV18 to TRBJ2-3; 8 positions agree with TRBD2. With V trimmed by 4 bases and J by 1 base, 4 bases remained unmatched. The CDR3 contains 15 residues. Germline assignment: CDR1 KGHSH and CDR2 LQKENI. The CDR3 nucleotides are TGTGCCAGCTCACGGGGGACTAGTGGCACAGATACGCAGTATTTT. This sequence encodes CASSRGTSGTDTQYF. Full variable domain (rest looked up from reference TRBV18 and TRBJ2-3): NAGVMQNPRHLVRRRGQEARLRCSPMKGHSHVYWYRQLPEEGLKFMVYLQKENIIDESGMPKERFSAEFPKEGPSILRIQQVVRGDSAAYFCASSRGTSGTDTQYFGPGTRLTVL.

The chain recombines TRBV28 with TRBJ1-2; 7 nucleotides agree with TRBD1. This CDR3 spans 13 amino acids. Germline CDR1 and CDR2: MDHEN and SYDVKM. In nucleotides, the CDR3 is TGTGCAACCCAAAGGGACAGTTGGTATGGCTACACCTTC. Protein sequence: CATQRDSWYGYTF.

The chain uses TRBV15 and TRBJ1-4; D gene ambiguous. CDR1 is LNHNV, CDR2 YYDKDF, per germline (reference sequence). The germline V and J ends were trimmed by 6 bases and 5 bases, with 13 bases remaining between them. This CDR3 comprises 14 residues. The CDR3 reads CATRGAGNNEKLFF. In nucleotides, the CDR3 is TGTGCCACCAGAGGAGCGGGGAACAATGAAAAACTGTTTTTT.

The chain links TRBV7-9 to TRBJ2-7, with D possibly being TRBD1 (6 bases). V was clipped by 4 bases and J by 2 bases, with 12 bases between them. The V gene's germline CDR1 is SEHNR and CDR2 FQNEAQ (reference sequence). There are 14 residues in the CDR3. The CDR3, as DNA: TGTGCCAGCAGCTCCAGGGGTGGGACCTACGAGCAGTACTTC. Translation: CASSSRGGTYEQYF.

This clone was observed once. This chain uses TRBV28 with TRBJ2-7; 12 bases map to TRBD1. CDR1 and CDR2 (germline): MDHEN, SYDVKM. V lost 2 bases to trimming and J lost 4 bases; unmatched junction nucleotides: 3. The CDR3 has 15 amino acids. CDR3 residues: CASSLGGQGAYEQYF. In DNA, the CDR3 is TGTGCCAGCAGTTTAGGGGGACAGGGGGCGTACGAGCAGTACTTC.

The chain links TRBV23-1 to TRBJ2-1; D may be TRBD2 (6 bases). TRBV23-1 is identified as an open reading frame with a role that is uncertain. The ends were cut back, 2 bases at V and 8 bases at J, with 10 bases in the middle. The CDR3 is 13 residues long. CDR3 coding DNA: TGCGCCAGCAGTCAACCAGGGAGGTATGAGCAGTTCTTC. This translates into CASSQPGRYEQFF.

The CDR3 sequence: CASSETGGSPLHF. The CDR3 DNA reads as TGTGCCAGCAGTGAAACTGGCGGTTCACCCCTCCACTTT. The chain has TRBV6-1 and TRBJ1-6; D is unclear. This CDR3 region has 13 residues. Trimming removed 2 bases from V and 9 bases from J, with 8 bases in between. Per the germline V gene, CDR1 is MNHNS and CDR2 is SASEGT.

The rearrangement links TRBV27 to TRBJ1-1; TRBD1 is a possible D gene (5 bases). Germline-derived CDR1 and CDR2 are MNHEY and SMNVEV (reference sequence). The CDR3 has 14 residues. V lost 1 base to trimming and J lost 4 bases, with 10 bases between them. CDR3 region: CASSLLRGPTEAFF. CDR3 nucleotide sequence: TGTGCCAGCAGTTTATTAAGGGGTCCCACTGAAGCTTTCTTT.

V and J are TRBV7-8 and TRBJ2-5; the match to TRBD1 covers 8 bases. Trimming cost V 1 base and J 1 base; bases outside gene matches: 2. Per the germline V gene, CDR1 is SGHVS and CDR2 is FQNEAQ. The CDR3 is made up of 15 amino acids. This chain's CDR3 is CASSLGTGSQETQYF. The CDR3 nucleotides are TGTGCCAGCAGCTTAGGGACAGGGTCCCAAGAGACCCAGTACTTC.

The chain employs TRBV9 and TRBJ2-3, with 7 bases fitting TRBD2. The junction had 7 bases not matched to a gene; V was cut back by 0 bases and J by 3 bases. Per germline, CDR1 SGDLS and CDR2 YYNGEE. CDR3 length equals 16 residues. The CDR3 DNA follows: TGTGCCAGCAGCGTAGTTACGGGAGGAGGTACAGATACGCAGTATTTT. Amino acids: CASSVVTGGGTDTQYF.

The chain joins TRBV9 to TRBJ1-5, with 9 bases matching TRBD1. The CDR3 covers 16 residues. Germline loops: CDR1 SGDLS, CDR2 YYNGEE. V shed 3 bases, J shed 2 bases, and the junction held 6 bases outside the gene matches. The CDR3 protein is CASSEGDRAGNQPQHF. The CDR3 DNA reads TGTGCCAGCAGCGAGGGGGACAGGGCGGGCAATCAGCCCCAGCATTTT.

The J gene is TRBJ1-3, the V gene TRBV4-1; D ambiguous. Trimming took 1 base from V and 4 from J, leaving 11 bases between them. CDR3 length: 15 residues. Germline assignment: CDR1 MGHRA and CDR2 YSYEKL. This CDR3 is CASSQVPGFGNTIYF. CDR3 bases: TGCGCCAGCAGCCAAGTACCGGGGTTCGGAAACACCATATATTTT.

CDR3 loop: CASSLARGEDYGYTF. DNA of the CDR3: TGTGCCAGCAGCCTCGCCAGGGGGGAGGACTATGGCTACACCTTC. V is TRBV28 and J is TRBJ1-2, with 7 bases that match TRBD1. Looked up from germline, CDR1 is MDHEN and CDR2 is SYDVKM. This CDR3 contains 15 residues. Trimming removed 6 bases from V and 3 bases from J; junction bases left unmatched: 10.

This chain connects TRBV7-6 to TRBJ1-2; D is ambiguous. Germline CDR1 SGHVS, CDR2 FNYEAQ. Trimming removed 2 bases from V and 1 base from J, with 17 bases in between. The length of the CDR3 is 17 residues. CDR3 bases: TGTGCCAGCAGCTTAATGATGAGGGCAGCTCTTAACTATGGCTACACCTTC. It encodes CASSLMMRAALNYGYTF.

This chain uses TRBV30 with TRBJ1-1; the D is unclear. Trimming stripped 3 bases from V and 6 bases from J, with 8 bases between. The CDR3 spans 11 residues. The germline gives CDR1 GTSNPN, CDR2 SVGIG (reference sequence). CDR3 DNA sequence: TGTGCCTGGAGAGAGAGGGCTGAAGCTTTCTTT. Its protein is CAWRERAEAFF.

CDR3: CASSFGLAGEQFF. The CDR3 DNA reads TGTGCCAGCAGCTTTGGACTAGCCGGCGAGCAGTTCTTC. The chain has TRBV9 and TRBJ2-1; TRBD2 matches 8 bases. V was pared by 4 bases and J by 10 bases, with 7 bases of the junction left unmatched. This CDR3 region has 13 residues. The germline V gene encodes CDR1 SGDLS and CDR2 YYNGEE.